The next 31 T cell receptor beta chains were all read from a single sample in a study of cytomegalovirus exposure and HLA in healthy donors. Primers: 60 Vbeta forward and 13 Jbeta reverse. Sequencing used immunoSEQ multiplex PCR; TCRdb keeps in-frame clones, though not all of them. The sample has some 130,000 clones; over 60% are singletons. The specimen was PBMCs. The receptors derive from a male donor in good health and CMV-seropositive.

V usage is TRBV11-2 and J usage is TRBJ1-1, with D maybe TRBD1 (6 bases). Germline-derived CDR1 and CDR2 are SGHAT and FQNNGV. With 6 bases removed from V and 0 bases from J, the gap between germline ends came to 17 bases. The CDR3 runs 16 residues. The CDR3 sequence is CASRRGMGAMNTEAFF. The CDR3 DNA reads as TGTGCCAGCAGACGAGGCATGGGGGCCATGAACACTGAAGCTTTCTTT. The whole variable domain, remainder taken from reference TRBV11-2 and TRBJ1-1, is EAGVAQSPRYKIIEKRQSVAFWCNPISGHATLYWYQQILGQGPKLLIQFQNNGVVDDSQLPKDRFSAERLKGVDSTLKIQPAKLEDSAVYLCASRRGMGAMNTEAFFGQGTRLTVV.

This sequence joins TRBV2 and TRBJ2-3, with 12 positions matching TRBD2. The V segment lost 5 bases and the J segment 4 bases; nucleotides outside the gene matches: 7. Germline CDR1 SNHLY, CDR2 FYNNEI. The CDR3 covers 16 residues. The CDR3 sequence: CASSSASGRVADTQYF. DNA for the CDR3: TGTGCCAGCAGTTCGGCTAGCGGGAGGGTTGCAGATACGCAGTATTTT.

A single count supports this clone. The chain couples TRBV4-2 to TRBJ1-1; 8 bases are shared with TRBD1. Unmatched junction bases numbered 2, after V lost 4 bases and J lost 1 base. Germline values: CDR1 LGHNA, CDR2 YNFKEQ. The CDR3 covers 14 residues. The chain's CDR3 is CASSLGTGNTEAFF. CDR3 DNA: TGTGCCAGCAGCCTAGGGACAGGGAACACTGAAGCTTTCTTT.

This clone was seen a single time. The chain couples TRBV6-5 to TRBJ1-2, with D possibly matching TRBD1 (5 bases). This CDR3 contains 14 residues. Trimming removed 5 bases from V and 2 bases from J, with 12 bases in between. Germline CDR1 reads MNHEY; CDR2 reads SVGAGI. The CDR3: CASSEVAGNYGYTF. The CDR3 region has the DNA TGTGCCAGCAGTGAAGTTGCAGGGAACTATGGCTACACCTTC.

The chain uses TRBV6-6 and TRBJ2-7; 7 nucleotides agree with TRBD2. The V gene's germline CDR1 is MNHNY and CDR2 SVGAGI (reference sequence). Unmatched junction bases numbered 11, after V lost 6 bases and J lost 6 bases. The CDR3 runs 14 residues. CDR3 protein: CASRTGGPSAEQYF. CDR3 coding DNA: TGTGCCAGCAGGACGGGGGGACCCTCAGCCGAGCAGTACTTC.

V usage is TRBV4-2 and J usage is TRBJ1-6, with TRBD1 matching 12 bases. This CDR3 has 16 residues. Germline V gene sequence: CDR1 LGHNA, CDR2 YNFKEQ. The trim removed 0 bases at V and 10 bases at J, leaving 4 bases unmatched. The CDR3 loop reads CASSQDGDRGLSPLHF. The CDR3 DNA follows: TGTGCCAGCAGCCAAGATGGGGACAGGGGGCTCTCACCCCTCCACTTT.

This chain uses TRBV5-1 with TRBJ2-4; the match to TRBD2 covers 16 bases. CDR1 is SGHRS and CDR2 is YFSETQ in the germline V gene. The CDR3 is 20 amino acids. V lost 4 bases to trimming and J lost 1 base; unmatched junction nucleotides: 11. CDR3 coding DNA: TGCGCCAGCAGCCAGGGACTAGCGGGAGGGGGGGGTAGGGCCAAAAACATTCAGTACTTC. This sequence encodes CASSQGLAGGGGRAKNIQYF. Supplemented by reference TRBV5-1 and TRBJ2-4, the full variable domain reads KAGVTQTPRYLIKTRGQQVTLSCSPISGHRSVSWYQQTPGQGLQFLFEYFSETQRNKGNFPGRFSGRQFSNSRSEMNVSTLELGDSALYLCASSQGLAGGGGRAKNIQYFGAGTRLSVL.

The rearrangement links TRBV7-3 to TRBJ2-7; unclear D gene. V shed 3 bases and J shed 3 bases, with 9 bases lying between them. The CDR3 length is 13 residues. From germline, CDR1 is SGHTA and CDR2 FQGTGA. In DNA, the CDR3 is TGTGCCAGCAGCTTGGGCCCGTACTACGAGCAGTACTTC. Residues: CASSLGPYYEQYF.

The chain couples TRBV6-4 to TRBJ1-3, with D hard to call. Per germline, CDR1 MRHNA and CDR2 SNTAGT. CDR3 length: 14 amino acids. Trimming shortened V by 2 bases and J by 7 bases, and 12 bases separated the two germline ends. CDR3 amino acids: CASSDRQRGNTIYF. The CDR3 DNA is TGTGCCAGCAGTGACCGACAACGAGGGAACACCATATATTTT.

The chain uses TRBV2 and TRBJ2-7; D perhaps matches TRBD2 (6 bases). Trimming took 7 bases from V and 7 from J, leaving 20 bases between them. The germline gives CDR1 SNHLY, CDR2 FYNNEI. This CDR3 is built from 14 residues. The DNA of the CDR3 is TGTGCCAGCAAAGTTGAAGCGGGCTCGGGGGAGCAGTACTTC. Its protein is CASKVEAGSGEQYF.

The chain joins TRBV7-3 to TRBJ2-1; D might be TRBD2 (6 bases). Germline CDR1 is SGHTA and CDR2 is FQGTGA. The CDR3 spans 16 residues. V lost 2 bases and J lost 3, with 14 bases in between. CDR3 nucleotides: TGTGCCAGCAGCTTATTTTTCTCGGGGGACTACAATGAGCAGTTCTTC. Translating it yields CASSLFFSGDYNEQFF.

The CDR3 loop is CASSLLANEQFF. The DNA for the CDR3 is TGTGCCAGCAGTTTATTAGCCAATGAGCAGTTCTTC. J is TRBJ2-1 and V is TRBV28; no firm D call. Germline values: CDR1 MDHEN, CDR2 SYDVKM. This CDR3 has 12 amino acids. Trimming pared 1 base from V and 6 bases from J, leaving 4 bases between.

This clone showed up just a few times. The CDR3 region has the DNA TGTGCCACATCCGGGACAGGGGAAAATTCACCCCTCCACTTT. This sequence encodes CATSGTGENSPLHF. This rearrangement joins TRBV6-1 to TRBJ1-6; TRBD1 matches at 10 bases. V lost 10 bases and J lost 7; bases outside the gene matches: 7. The CDR3 totals 14 residues. Germline CDR1 MNHNS, CDR2 SASEGT.

This clone was found a few times. V is TRBV10-3 and J is TRBJ2-2, with 7 nucleotides matching TRBD2. Trimming removed 8 bases from V and 0 bases from J; junction bases left unmatched: 3. The germline CDR1 and CDR2 sequences are ENHRY and SYGVKD. This CDR3 is 14 amino acids long. The CDR3 is CAIAGAANTGELFF. CDR3 sequence (DNA): TGTGCCATCGCGGGAGCCGCGAACACCGGGGAGCTGTTTTTT.

The V gene is TRBV2, the J gene TRBJ2-1; 15 nucleotides align to TRBD2. This CDR3 has 15 residues. J lost 9 bases, V lost 6 bases, and 6 bases had no gene match. Germline loops: CDR1 SNHLY, CDR2 FYNNEI. The CDR3 protein is CASRKGLAGGIEQFF. The CDR3 region has the DNA TGTGCCAGCAGAAAGGGACTAGCGGGAGGAATTGAGCAGTTCTTC.

The chain employs TRBV9 and TRBJ2-1; D is perhaps TRBD1 (6 bases). V lost 0 bases and J 1 base, leaving 11 bases between the germline ends. Germline CDR1 reads SGDLS; CDR2 reads YYNGEE. CDR3 size: 16 residues. CDR3 bases: TGTGCCAGCAGCGTAGGACAGGAGCTGTCCTACAATGAGCAGTTCTTC. Translated, it gives CASSVGQELSYNEQFF.

The chain uses TRBV27 and TRBJ1-3; 8 bases match TRBD1. The CDR3 is made up of 15 amino acids. With V trimmed by 5 bases and J by 2 bases, 5 bases remained unmatched. CDR1 is MNHEY and CDR2 is SMNVEV in the germline V gene (reference sequence). The CDR3: CASSPDRGTGNTIYF. CDR3 in DNA: TGTGCCAGCAGTCCAGACAGGGGTACTGGAAACACCATATATTTT.

The sample holds a few counts of this clone. One end of the junction fails to match germline, which may point to a read error. The J gene is TRBJ1-2, the V gene TRBV7-9, with TRBD1 as a possible D gene (5 bases). Germline V lookup: CDR1 SEHNR, CDR2 FQNEAQ (reference sequence). The CDR3 runs to 16 residues. The CDR3 region is CSSSLGSTFQGNGYTF. The DNA of the CDR3 is TGTTCCAGCAGCTTAGGCTCGACATTTCAGGGCAATGGCTACACCTTC. The entire variable domain, with the rest obtained from reference TRBV7-9 and TRBJ1-2, is as follows: DTGVSQNPRHKITKRGQNVTFRCDPISEHNRLYWYRQTLGQGPEFLTYFQNEAQLEKSRLLSDRFSAERPKGSFSTLEIQRTEQGDSAMYLCSSSLGSTFQGNGYTFGSGTRLTVV.

The chain couples TRBV7-9 to TRBJ2-3, with TRBD2 matching 9 bases. CDR3 length equals 15 residues. Germline assignment: CDR1 SEHNR and CDR2 FQNEAQ (reference sequence). V lost 1 base and J lost 5; bases outside the gene matches: 4. The CDR3 spells CASSLGRGGRDTQYF. The DNA of the CDR3 is TGTGCCAGCAGCTTAGGGCGGGGGGGCCGAGATACGCAGTATTTT.

The rearrangement joins TRBV2 to TRBJ1-4, with TRBD1 identical over 8 bases. The junction had 15 bases not matched to a gene; V was cut back by 5 bases and J by 4 bases. The germline V gene encodes CDR1 SNHLY and CDR2 FYNNEI. The CDR3 covers 18 residues. CDR3 region: CASSQQPQGQAYNEKLFF. The CDR3 DNA follows: TGTGCCAGCAGTCAACAGCCCCAGGGACAGGCGTATAATGAAAAACTGTTTTTT.

The chain joins TRBV4-1 to TRBJ2-7, with a possible D match to TRBD2 (6 bases). The CDR3 consists of 14 residues. Germline assignment: CDR1 MGHRA and CDR2 YSYEKL. Trimming pared 3 bases from V and 6 bases from J, leaving 15 bases between. The CDR3 spells CASSQRDWLSEQYF. The CDR3 DNA sequence: TGCGCCAGCAGCCAGAGGGACTGGCTCAGCGAGCAGTACTTC.

The chain employs TRBV4-2 and TRBJ2-1; D gene ambiguous. The CDR3 length is 15 residues. V lost 4 bases, J lost 3 bases, and 13 bases lay in between. CDR1 is LGHNA and CDR2 is YNFKEQ in the germline V gene. The chain's CDR3 is CASSPRRTDYNEQFF. For the CDR3, the DNA is TGTGCCAGCAGCCCTAGACGTACTGACTACAATGAGCAGTTCTTC.

This clone came up once. The chain couples TRBV2 to TRBJ2-5, with 7 bases that match TRBD2. Germline CDR1 reads SNHLY; CDR2 reads FYNNEI. V was pared by 9 bases and J by 4 bases, with 5 bases of the junction left unmatched. The CDR3 is 12 residues long. CDR3 DNA sequence: TGTGCCAGTGGGACTACGGGAGAGACCCAGTACTTC. This gives the protein CASGTTGETQYF.

V is TRBV9 and J is TRBJ2-4; perhaps TRBD1 as D (6 bases). Germline V gene lookup returns CDR1 SGDLS and CDR2 YYNGEE. The CDR3 is 14 amino acids. V was shortened by 0 bases and J by 7 bases, with 11 bases between the two germline ends. As DNA, the CDR3 is TGTGCCAGCAGCGTAGTTGCAGGGGCGAACATTCAGTACTTC. It translates to CASSVVAGANIQYF.

The chain couples TRBV5-1 to TRBJ2-1, with a weak D call TRBD1 (6 bases). The CDR3 loop spans 15 amino acids. Germline V lookup: CDR1 SGHRS, CDR2 YFSETQ. V gave up 0 bases and J gave up 8 bases, with 15 bases separating them. The chain's CDR3 is CASSLEQGQGYEQFF. The CDR3, as DNA: TGCGCCAGCAGCTTGGAACAGGGTCAAGGCTATGAGCAGTTCTTC. The entire variable domain, with the rest obtained from reference TRBV5-1 and TRBJ2-1, is as follows: KAGVTQTPRYLIKTRGQQVTLSCSPISGHRSVSWYQQTPGQGLQFLFEYFSETQRNKGNFPGRFSGRQFSNSRSEMNVSTLELGDSALYLCASSLEQGQGYEQFFGPGTRLTVL.

The CDR3 loop is CVRSLARGLYGYTF. The CDR3 nucleotides are TGTGTCAGAAGCTTAGCCAGGGGGTTATATGGCTACACCTTC. The gene calls are TRBV7-5 and TRBJ1-2; the table assigns TRBD1, which was not confirmed against the DNA. TRBV7-5 is an annotated pseudogene. The CDR3 loop spans 14 amino acids.

The chain carries TRBV6-1 and TRBJ2-1, with 7 bases fitting TRBD2. This CDR3 spans 15 amino acids. The ends lost 6 bases at V and 4 bases at J; junction bases unmatched: 9. From germline, CDR1 is MNHNS and CDR2 SASEGT. CDR3: CASRESGTTYNEQFF. CDR3 coding DNA: TGTGCCAGCAGAGAATCCGGGACTACTTACAATGAGCAGTTCTTC.

A note on this clone: Since no conserved phenylalanine or tryptophan closes the CDR3, a read error is the likely cause. This sequence joins TRBV19 and TRBJ1-2; D unresolved. Trimming removed 1 base at V and 5 bases at J, with 8 bases between. Per the germline V gene, CDR1 is LNHDA and CDR2 is SQIVND (reference sequence). The CDR3 runs to 13 residues. The CDR3 sequence: CASSIGAEYGYTL. The DNA for the CDR3 is TGTGCCAGTAGTATAGGGGCAGAGTATGGCTACACCCTC.

The J gene is TRBJ2-7, the V gene TRBV4-1; 7 bases are a match to TRBD2. This CDR3 region has 14 residues. V was pared by 0 bases and J by 3 bases, with 2 bases of the junction left unmatched. Germline CDR1 MGHRA, CDR2 YSYEKL. The DNA for the CDR3 is TGCGCCAGCAGCCAAGAGCGCGGGAGCTACGAGCAGTACTTC. Translating gives CASSQERGSYEQYF.

The V gene is TRBV6-4, the J gene TRBJ2-3; the D gene is possibly TRBD2 (5 bases). V shed 7 bases and J shed 0 bases, with 14 bases lying between them. This CDR3 region has 15 residues. Germline values: CDR1 MRHNA, CDR2 SNTAGT. The CDR3 nucleotides read TGTGCCAGCAAACCGACTACTTCTAGCACAGATACGCAGTATTTT. Encoded protein: CASKPTTSSTDTQYF.

The V and J genes are TRBV5-1 and TRBJ2-7; no reliable D call. CDR1 is SGHRS and CDR2 is YFSETQ in the germline V gene. Trimming left V 4 bases short and J 4 bases short, with 9 bases between. The CDR3 consists of 12 residues. The CDR3 loop reads CASSNARYEQYF. CDR3 nucleotide sequence: TGCGCCAGCAGCAACGCTAGGTACGAGCAGTACTTC.